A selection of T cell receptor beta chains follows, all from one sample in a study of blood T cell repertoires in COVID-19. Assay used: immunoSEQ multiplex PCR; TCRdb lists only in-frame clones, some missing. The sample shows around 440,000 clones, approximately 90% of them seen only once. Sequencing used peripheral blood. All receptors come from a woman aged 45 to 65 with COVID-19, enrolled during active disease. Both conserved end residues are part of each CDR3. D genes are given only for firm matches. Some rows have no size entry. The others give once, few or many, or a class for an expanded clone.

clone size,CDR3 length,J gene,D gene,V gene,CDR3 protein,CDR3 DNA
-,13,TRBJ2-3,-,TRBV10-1,CASSVPSADTQYF,TGCGCCAGCAGTGTCCCTAGCGCAGATACGCAGTATTTT
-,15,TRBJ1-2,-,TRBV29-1,CSAGSDRGFDYGYTF,TGCAGCGCAGGGTCCGATAGGGGGTTCGACTATGGCTACACCTTC
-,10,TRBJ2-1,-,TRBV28,CASQNNEQFF,TGTGCCAGCCAGAACAATGAGCAGTTCTTC
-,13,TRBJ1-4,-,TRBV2,CASRGLYNEKLFF,TGTGCCAGCAGGGGGCTGTATAATGAAAAACTGTTTTTT
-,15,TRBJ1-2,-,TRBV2,CASSGRTVSQYGYTF,TGTGCCAGCAGTGGACGTACAGTTTCCCAATATGGCTACACCTTC
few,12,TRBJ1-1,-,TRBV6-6,CASNQGSAEAFF,TGTGCCAGCAACCAGGGGTCCGCTGAAGCTTTCTTT
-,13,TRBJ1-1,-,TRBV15,CATSRDQNTEAFF,TGTGCCACCAGCAGAGACCAGAACACTGAAGCTTTCTTT
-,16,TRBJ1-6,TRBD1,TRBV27,CASSLFTDRDNSPLHF,TGTGCCAGCAGTTTATTCACCGACAGGGATAATTCACCCCTCCACTTT
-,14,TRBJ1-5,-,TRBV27,CASSLPGIGQPQHF,TGTGCCAGCAGTTTACCAGGGATTGGTCAGCCCCAGCATTTT
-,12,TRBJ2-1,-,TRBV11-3,CASSLRDNEQFF,TGTGCCAGCAGCTTACGAGACAATGAGCAGTTCTTC
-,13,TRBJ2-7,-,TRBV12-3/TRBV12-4,CASSLRTSGEQYF,TGTGCCAGCAGTTTAAGAACCTCGGGGGAGCAGTACTTC
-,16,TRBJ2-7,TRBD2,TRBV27,CASSLVSGGAPYEQYF,TGTGCCAGCAGTCTAGTAAGCGGGGGTGCGCCCTACGAGCAGTACTTC
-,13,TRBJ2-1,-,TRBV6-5,CATGSPSYNEQFF,TGTGCCACCGGGTCCCCCTCCTACAATGAGCAGTTCTTC
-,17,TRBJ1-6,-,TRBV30,CAWSGSLAVRPNSPLHF,TGTGCCTGGAGTGGCTCTTTGGCAGTCCGCCCGAATTCACCCCTCCACTTT
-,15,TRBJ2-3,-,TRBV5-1,CASSLVSPSTDTQYF,TGCGCCAGCAGCTTGGTGTCCCCTAGCACAGATACGCAGTATTTT
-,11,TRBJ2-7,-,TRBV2,CASTVRLEQYF,TGTGCCAGCACCGTCCGACTCGAGCAGTACTTC
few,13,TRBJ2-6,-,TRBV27,CASSQTGANVLTF,TGTGCCAGCAGTCAGACTGGGGCCAACGTCCTGACTTTC
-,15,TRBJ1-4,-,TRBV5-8,CASSPVGRGVEKLFF,TGTGCCAGCAGCCCGGTGGGCAGGGGTGTTGAAAAACTGTTTTTT
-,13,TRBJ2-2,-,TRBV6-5,CASSREYTGELFF,TGTGCCAGCAGCAGGGAATACACCGGGGAGCTGTTTTTT
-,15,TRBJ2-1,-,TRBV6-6,CASTHIPARGNEQFF,TGTGCCAGCACGCATATCCCCGCTCGAGGTAATGAGCAGTTCTTC
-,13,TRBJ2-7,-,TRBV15,CATSRERDYEQYF,TGTGCCACCAGCAGAGAGAGGGACTACGAGCAGTACTTC
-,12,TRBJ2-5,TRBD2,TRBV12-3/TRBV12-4,CASSLGGLGAHF,TGTGCCAGCAGTTTGGGAGGACTAGGTGCCCACTTC
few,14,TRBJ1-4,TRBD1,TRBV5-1,CASSTGGRGEKLFF,TGCGCCAGCAGCACAGGGGGAAGAGGTGAAAAACTGTTTTTT
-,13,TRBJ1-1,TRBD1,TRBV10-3,CAIRGQQNTEAFF,TGTGCCATCAGGGGACAGCAGAACACTGAAGCTTTCTTT
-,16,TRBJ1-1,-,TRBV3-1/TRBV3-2,CASSQESRGMVTEAFF,TGTGCCAGCAGCCAAGAAAGTAGAGGAATGGTCACTGAAGCTTTCTTT
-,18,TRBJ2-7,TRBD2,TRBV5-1,CASSSSGTSGTSSYEQYF,TGCGCCAGCAGCTCCTCCGGGACTAGCGGTACCAGCTCCTACGAGCAGTACTTC
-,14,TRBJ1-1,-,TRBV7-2,CASSFGNRNTEAFF,TGTGCCAGCAGCTTCGGGAACAGAAACACTGAAGCTTTCTTT
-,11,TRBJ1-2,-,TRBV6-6,CASSLSGGYTF,TGTGCCAGCAGCCTGTCGGGTGGCTACACCTTC
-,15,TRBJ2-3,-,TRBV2,CASSAGRAFSGTQYF,TGTGCCAGCAGTGCTGGGCGGGCTTTCTCTGGGACGCAGTATTTT
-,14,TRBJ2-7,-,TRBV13,CASSLVRNSYEQYF,TGTGCCAGCAGCTTAGTGCGCAACTCCTACGAGCAGTACTTC
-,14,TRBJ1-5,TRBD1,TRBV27,CASRPRQGTQPQHF,TGTGCCAGCCGCCCAAGACAGGGGACTCAGCCCCAGCATTTT
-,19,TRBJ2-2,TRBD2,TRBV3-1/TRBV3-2,CASSQPGLAGGRNTGELFF,TGTGCCAGCAGCCAACCGGGACTAGCGGGGGGCCGCAACACCGGGGAGCTGTTTTTT
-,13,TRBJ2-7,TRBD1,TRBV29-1,CSVETGRGYEQYF,TGCAGCGTTGAGACAGGGCGTGGGTACGAGCAGTACTTC
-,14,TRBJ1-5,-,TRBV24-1,CATSLSGDNQPQHF,TGTGCCACCAGTCTTTCAGGGGACAATCAGCCCCAGCATTTT
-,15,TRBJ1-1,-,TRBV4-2,CASSRSQGLNTEAFF,TGTGCCAGCAGCCGTAGTCAGGGCTTAAACACTGAAGCTTTCTTT
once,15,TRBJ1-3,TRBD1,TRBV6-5,CASSRDRDSGNTIYF,TGTGCCAGCAGCCGGGACAGGGACTCTGGAAACACCATATATTTT
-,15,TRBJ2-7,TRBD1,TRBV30,CACTLGGTGNHEQYF,TGTGCCTGCACCCTGGGTGGGACAGGGAACCACGAGCAGTACTTC
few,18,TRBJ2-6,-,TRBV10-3,CAISETSQAGSGANVLTF,TGTGCCATCAGTGAAACGTCACAGGCAGGCTCTGGGGCCAACGTCCTGACTTTC
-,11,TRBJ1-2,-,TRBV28,CASSGGTGYTF,TGTGCCAGCTCGGGGGGAACAGGCTACACCTTC
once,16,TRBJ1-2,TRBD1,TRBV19,CASSPPDRVLRYGYTF,TGTGCCAGTAGCCCCCCTGACAGGGTTTTACGCTATGGCTACACCTTC
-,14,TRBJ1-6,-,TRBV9,CASSGQSADSPLHF,TGTGCCAGCAGCGGACAGAGCGCCGATTCACCCCTCCACTTT
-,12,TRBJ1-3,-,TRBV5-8,CASTIAGDTIYF,TGTGCCAGCACCATCGCGGGAGACACCATATATTTT
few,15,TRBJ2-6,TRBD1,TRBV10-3,CASSPGQGMPNVLTF,TGTGCCTCCTCTCCGGGACAGGGTATGCCCAACGTCCTGACTTTC
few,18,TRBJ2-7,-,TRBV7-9,CASSSSGTSYFEKSEQYF,TGTGCCAGCAGCTCGTCCGGGACATCGTATTTCGAAAAATCCGAGCAGTACTTC
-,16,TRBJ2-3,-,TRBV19,CASSILPQARTDTQYF,TGTGCCAGTAGTATCCTCCCACAGGCCCGCACAGATACGCAGTATTTT
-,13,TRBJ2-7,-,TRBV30,CAWSEGLGYEQYF,TGTGCCTGGAGTGAGGGACTGGGCTACGAGCAGTACTTC
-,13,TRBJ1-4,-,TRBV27,CASSRTDNEKLFF,TGTGCCAGCAGTCGGACAGATAATGAAAAACTGTTTTTT
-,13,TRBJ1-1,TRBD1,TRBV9,CASSANRGTEAFF,TGTGCCAGCAGCGCGAACAGGGGGACTGAAGCTTTCTTT
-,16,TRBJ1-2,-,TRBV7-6,CASSSLTGRVNYGYTF,TGTGCCAGCAGCTCTTTAACAGGGCGCGTTAACTATGGCTACACCTTC
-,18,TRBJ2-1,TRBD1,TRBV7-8,CASSLLVFGTGEDDEQFF,TGTGCCAGCAGCTTACTTGTCTTCGGGACAGGGGAGGATGATGAGCAGTTCTTC
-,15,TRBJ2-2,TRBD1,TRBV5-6,CASSFRDRGTGELFF,TGTGCCAGCAGCTTCCGGGACAGGGGCACCGGGGAGCTGTTTTTT
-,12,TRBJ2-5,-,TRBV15,CATSLAQETQYF,TGTGCCACCAGCCTAGCTCAAGAGACCCAGTACTTC
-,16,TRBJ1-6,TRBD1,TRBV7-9,CASSSSGGQGPSPLHF,TGTGCCAGCAGCTCCAGCGGAGGACAGGGGCCTTCACCCCTCCACTTT